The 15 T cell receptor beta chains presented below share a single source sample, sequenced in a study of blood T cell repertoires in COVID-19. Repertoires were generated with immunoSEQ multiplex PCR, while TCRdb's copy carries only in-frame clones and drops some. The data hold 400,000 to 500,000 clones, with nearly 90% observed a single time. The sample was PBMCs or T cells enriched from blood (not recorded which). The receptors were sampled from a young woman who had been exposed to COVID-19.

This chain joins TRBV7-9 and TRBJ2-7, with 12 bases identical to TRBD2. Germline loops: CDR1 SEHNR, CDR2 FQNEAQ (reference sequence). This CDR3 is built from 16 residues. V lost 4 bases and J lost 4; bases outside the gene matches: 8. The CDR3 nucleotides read TGTGCCAGCAGCTCTTCGAAACTAGCGGGAGGTTACGAGCAGTACTTC. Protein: CASSSSKLAGGYEQYF.

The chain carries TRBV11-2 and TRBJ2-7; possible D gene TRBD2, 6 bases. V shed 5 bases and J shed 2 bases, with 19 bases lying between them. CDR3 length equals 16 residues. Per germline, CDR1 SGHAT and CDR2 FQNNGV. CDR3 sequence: CASSGYSGIKAYEQYF. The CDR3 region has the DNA TGTGCCAGCAGCGGATATAGCGGAATAAAGGCCTACGAGCAGTACTTC.

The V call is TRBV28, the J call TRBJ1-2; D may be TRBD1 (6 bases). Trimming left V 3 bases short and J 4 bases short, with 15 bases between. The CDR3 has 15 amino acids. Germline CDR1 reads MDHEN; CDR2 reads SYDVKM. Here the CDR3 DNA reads TGTGCCAGCAGTTTCGCAGGGGTTTATGCCTATGGCTACACCTTC. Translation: CASSFAGVYAYGYTF.

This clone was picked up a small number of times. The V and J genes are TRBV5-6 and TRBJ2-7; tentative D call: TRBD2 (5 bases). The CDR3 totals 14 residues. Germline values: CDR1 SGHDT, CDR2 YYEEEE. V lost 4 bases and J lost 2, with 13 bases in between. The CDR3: CASSISGVPYEQYF. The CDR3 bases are TGTGCCAGCAGCATTTCCGGGGTTCCCTACGAGCAGTACTTC.

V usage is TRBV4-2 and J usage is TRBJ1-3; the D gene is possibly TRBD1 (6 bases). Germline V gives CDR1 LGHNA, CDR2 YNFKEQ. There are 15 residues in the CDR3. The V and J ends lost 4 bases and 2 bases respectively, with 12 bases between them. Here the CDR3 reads CASSRTQGPGNTIYF. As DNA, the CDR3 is TGTGCCAGCAGCCGGACACAGGGACCTGGAAACACCATATATTTT.

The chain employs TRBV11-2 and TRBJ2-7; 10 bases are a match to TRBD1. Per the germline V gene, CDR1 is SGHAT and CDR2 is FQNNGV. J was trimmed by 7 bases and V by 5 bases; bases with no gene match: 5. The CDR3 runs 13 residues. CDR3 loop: CASSRQGAGEQYF. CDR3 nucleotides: TGTGCCAGCAGCCGACAGGGGGCCGGGGAGCAGTACTTC.

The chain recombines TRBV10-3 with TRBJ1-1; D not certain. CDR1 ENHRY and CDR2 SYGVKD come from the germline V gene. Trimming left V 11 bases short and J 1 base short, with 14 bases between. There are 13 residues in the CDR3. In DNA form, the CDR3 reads TGTGCCGTGGAGGAGGGCGCGAACACTGAAGCTTTCTTT. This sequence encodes CAVEEGANTEAFF.

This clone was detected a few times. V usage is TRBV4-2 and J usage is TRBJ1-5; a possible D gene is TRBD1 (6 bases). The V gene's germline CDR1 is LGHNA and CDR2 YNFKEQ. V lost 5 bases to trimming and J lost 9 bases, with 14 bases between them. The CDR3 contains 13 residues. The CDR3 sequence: CASSGRGFPPQHF. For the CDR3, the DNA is TGTGCCAGCAGCGGCAGGGGATTTCCGCCCCAGCATTTT.

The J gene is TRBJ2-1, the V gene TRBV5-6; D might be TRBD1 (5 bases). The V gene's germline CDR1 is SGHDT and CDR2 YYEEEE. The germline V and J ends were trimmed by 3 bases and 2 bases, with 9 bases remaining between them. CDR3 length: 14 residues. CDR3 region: CASSSGITYNEQFF. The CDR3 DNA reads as TGTGCCAGCAGCTCAGGGATTACCTACAATGAGCAGTTCTTC.

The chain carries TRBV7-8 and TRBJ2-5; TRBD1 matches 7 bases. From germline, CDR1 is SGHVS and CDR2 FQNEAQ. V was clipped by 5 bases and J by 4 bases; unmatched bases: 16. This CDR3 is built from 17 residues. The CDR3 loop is CASSPILPDREGETQYF. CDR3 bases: TGTGCCAGCAGCCCGATCCTCCCCGACAGGGAAGGAGAGACCCAGTACTTC.

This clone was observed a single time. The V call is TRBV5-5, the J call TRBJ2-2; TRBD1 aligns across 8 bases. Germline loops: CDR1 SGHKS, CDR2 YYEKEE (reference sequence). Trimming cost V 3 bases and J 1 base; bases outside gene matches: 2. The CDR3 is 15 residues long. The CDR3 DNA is TGTGCCAGCAGCTATGGACAGGGGAACACCGGGGAGCTGTTTTTT. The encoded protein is CASSYGQGNTGELFF.

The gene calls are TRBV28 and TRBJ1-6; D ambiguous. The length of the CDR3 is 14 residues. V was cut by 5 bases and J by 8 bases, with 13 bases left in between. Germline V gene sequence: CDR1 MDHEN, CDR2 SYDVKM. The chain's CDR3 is CASSDHTGDSPLHF. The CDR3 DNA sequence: TGTGCCAGCAGTGACCATACCGGGGATTCACCCCTCCACTTT.

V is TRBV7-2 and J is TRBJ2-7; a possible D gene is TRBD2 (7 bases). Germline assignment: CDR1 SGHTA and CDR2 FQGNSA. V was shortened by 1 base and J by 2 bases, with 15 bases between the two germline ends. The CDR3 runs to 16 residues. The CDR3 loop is CASSLGVRGPPYEQYF. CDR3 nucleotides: TGTGCCAGCAGCTTAGGTGTGCGGGGGCCTCCCTACGAGCAGTACTTC.

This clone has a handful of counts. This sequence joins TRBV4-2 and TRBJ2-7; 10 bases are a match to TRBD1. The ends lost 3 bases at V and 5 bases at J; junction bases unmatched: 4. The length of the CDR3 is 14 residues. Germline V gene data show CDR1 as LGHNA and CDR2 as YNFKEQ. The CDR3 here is CASSHRTGGNEQYF. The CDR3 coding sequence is TGTGCCAGCAGCCATCGGACAGGGGGGAACGAGCAGTACTTC.

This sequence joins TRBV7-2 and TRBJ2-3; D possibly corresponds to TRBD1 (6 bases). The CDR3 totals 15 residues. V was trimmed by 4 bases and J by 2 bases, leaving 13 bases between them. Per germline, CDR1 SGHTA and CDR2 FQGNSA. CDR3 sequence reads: CASSSSRGPTDTQYF. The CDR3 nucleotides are TGTGCCAGCAGCTCAAGCAGGGGTCCCACAGATACGCAGTATTTT.